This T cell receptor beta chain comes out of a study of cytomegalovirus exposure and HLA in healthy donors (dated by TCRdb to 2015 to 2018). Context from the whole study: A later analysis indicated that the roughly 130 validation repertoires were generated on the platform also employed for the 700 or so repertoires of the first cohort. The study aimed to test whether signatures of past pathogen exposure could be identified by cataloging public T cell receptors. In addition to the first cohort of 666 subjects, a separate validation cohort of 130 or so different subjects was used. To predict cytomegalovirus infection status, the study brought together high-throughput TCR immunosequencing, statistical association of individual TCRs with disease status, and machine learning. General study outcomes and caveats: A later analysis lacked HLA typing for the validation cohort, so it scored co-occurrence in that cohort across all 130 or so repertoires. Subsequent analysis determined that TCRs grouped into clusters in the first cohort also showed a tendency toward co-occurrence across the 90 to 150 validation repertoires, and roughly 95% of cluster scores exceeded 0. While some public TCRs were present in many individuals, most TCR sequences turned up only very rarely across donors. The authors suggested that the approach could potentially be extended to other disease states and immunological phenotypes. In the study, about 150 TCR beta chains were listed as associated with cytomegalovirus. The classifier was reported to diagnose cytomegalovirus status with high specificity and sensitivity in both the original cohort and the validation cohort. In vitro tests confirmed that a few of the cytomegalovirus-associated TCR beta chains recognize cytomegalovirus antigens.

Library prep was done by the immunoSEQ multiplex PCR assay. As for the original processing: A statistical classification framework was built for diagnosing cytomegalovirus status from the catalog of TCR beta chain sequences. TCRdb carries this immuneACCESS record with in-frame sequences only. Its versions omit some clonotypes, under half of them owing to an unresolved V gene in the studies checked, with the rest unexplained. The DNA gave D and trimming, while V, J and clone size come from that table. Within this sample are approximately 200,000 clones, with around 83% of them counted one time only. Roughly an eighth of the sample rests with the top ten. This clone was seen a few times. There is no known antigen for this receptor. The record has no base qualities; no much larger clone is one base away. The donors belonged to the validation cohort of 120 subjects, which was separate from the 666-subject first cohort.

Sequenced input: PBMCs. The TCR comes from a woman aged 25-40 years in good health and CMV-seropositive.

The CDR3 region reads CASSLDPGQEAFF. The DNA is as follows: TGTGCCAGCAGCTTGGATCCGGGACAGGAAGCTTTCTTT. This sequence uses TRBV5-5 and TRBJ1-1; 7 of the junction bases match TRBD1. The CDR3 numbers 13 residues from cysteine through phenylalanine. Only CDR3 DNA is held: 39 bases, read in frame from base 1. Germline trimming: 0 bases from V, 8 bases from J; junction bases outside gene matches: 4. From the germline V gene (reference sequence), CDR1 is SGHKS and CDR2 is YYEKEE. Beyond the CDR3, the reference TRBV5-5 and TRBJ1-1 genes provide the residues; the full variable domain reads: DAGVTQSPTHLIKTRGQQVTLRCSPISGHKSVSWYQQVLGQGPQFIFQYYEKEERGRGNFPDRFSARQFPNYSSELNVNALLLGDSALYLCASSLDPGQEAFFGQGTRLTVV.